A selection of T cell receptor beta chains follows, all from one sample in a study of T cell changes during pregnancy in multiple sclerosis. Measured with immunoSEQ multiplex PCR; TCRdb has only the in-frame clones, and not every one. The sample records 70,000 to 95,000 clones, approximately 95% being singletons. The input for sequencing was peripheral blood, taken after pregnancy. The receptors were sampled from a female donor in good health, enrolled as a control in a pregnancy study. CDR3s include the opening cysteine and the closing phenylalanine or tryptophan. For some rows the clone size is stated as once, few or many, or as a class when expanded; others skip it.

TRBJ1-2 | TRBV27 | - | CASRANQGAGGYTF
TRBJ2-2 | TRBV10-3 | - | CAISEYRNTGELFF
TRBJ1-2 | TRBV28 | - | CASSFGGAYGYTF
TRBJ2-3 | TRBV10-3 | - | CAISESTGAGTDTQYF
TRBJ1-2 | TRBV7-9 | - | CASSTPTASYGYTF
TRBJ1-1 | TRBV14 | - | CASSQLLNTEAFF
TRBJ2-3 | TRBV5-1 | - | CASSIATSTDTQYF
TRBJ2-6 | TRBV29-1 | - | CSVEQQVGANVLTF
TRBJ2-7 | TRBV29-1 | once | CSVRLAGVRNEQYF
TRBJ2-5 | TRBV5-1 | - | CASSLSAVGGTQYF
TRBJ1-2 | TRBV19 | - | CASSIGISSGYGYTF
TRBJ1-4 | TRBV7-9 | - | CASRTGTGKATNEKLFF
TRBJ2-1 | TRBV4-1 | - | CASRNLGTSGNEQFF
TRBJ2-1 | TRBV7-9 | - | CASSYLPGQGASDEQFF
TRBJ2-7 | TRBV29-1 | - | CSVEDGQGEQYF
TRBJ1-2 | TRBV18 | - | CASSPDDRTGTAGYTF
TRBJ2-4 | TRBV29-1 | - | CSVNSGANIQYF
TRBJ1-3 | TRBV5-1 | - | CASSARGQGPSNTIYF
TRBJ2-7 | TRBV5-1 | - | CASSLNRASSYEQYF
- | TRBV29-1 | - | CSVENPTEWQETQYF
TRBJ2-2 | TRBV5-6 | - | CASSFRDRGPGELFF
TRBJ2-5 | TRBV7-2 | - | CASSPPSAGVPETQYF
TRBJ2-7 | TRBV29-1 | - | CSVEGGGTDYEQYF
TRBJ2-7 | TRBV5-6 | - | CASSFSGSSYEQYF
TRBJ1-3 | TRBV6-1 | - | CASSDRGTGNTIYF
TRBJ2-5 | TRBV7-9 | - | CASRRTEAETQYF
TRBJ1-4 | TRBV4-1 | - | CASSQWGGIHEKLFF
TRBJ2-5 | TRBV27 | - | CASAVGGTKETQYF
TRBJ2-7 | TRBV6-1 | - | CASSTRAGLADEQYF
TRBJ2-1 | TRBV5-1 | - | CASSLILGGVNEQFF
TRBJ2-5 | TRBV19 | - | CASSLRGRGGQETQYF
TRBJ1-2 | TRBV2 | - | CASIGTANYGYTF
TRBJ2-1 | TRBV18 | - | CASSPPNSGNPNEQFF
TRBJ1-1 | TRBV18 | - | CASSPTGVNTEAFF
TRBJ2-3 | TRBV4-1 | - | CASSQGLALTDTQYF
TRBJ2-2 | TRBV7-7 | few | CASSPLVPGELFF
TRBJ2-4 | TRBV2 | - | CASSDGGRMDIQYF
TRBJ2-7 | TRBV2 | - | CASRGLAGPYEQYF
TRBJ1-1 | TRBV18 | - | CASSILDRNTEAFF
TRBJ2-3 | TRBV7-9 | - | CASSFLPGLDGDTQYF
TRBJ2-7 | TRBV6-6 | - | CASSPQAGQSSYEQYF
TRBJ2-7 | TRBV6-4 | few | CASIDLSGYEQYF
TRBJ1-5 | TRBV4-1 | once | CASSPRDGDSRGPQHF
TRBJ2-3 | TRBV7-8 | - | CASSLEGQGPDTQYF
TRBJ2-7 | TRBV27 | - | CASSTYEQYF
TRBJ1-1 | TRBV10-3 | few | CAISPTGGTEAFF
TRBJ1-3 | TRBV5-1 | - | CASSLFGRSASGNTIYF
TRBJ1-2 | TRBV28 | - | CASSHAGTGGYGYTF
TRBJ2-1 | TRBV6-4 | - | CASSDGLGVGEQFF
TRBJ2-6 | TRBV1 | - | CTSSLDLRDRALRSGANVLTF
TRBJ2-5 | TRBV6-6 | few | CASSYQVGTGRETQYF
TRBJ2-5 | TRBV13 | - | CASSLEGRQGGETQYF
TRBJ2-4 | TRBV7-9 | - | CASSPSGALVKNIQYF
TRBJ2-7 | TRBV5-1 | - | CASSVTGGIFYEQYF
TRBJ2-7 | TRBV28 | - | CASSSTSSYEQYF